This T cell receptor beta chain comes out of a study of shared clonotypes between healthy human individuals. On this clone itself: The antigen remains undetermined.

Repertoires were generated with immunoSEQ multiplex PCR, while TCRdb's copy carries only in-frame clones and drops some. The sample gives about 2.2 million clones, just over 90% of which show up once; around 1.7% is in the top ten. V lost 7 bases and J lost 6; bases outside the gene matches: 7. The CDR3 runs 15 residues. From germline, CDR1 is LGHNT and CDR2 FRNRAP. Naive CD8 cells comprised CD45RO-negative, CCR7-positively selected cells, excluding terminally differentiated effector memory CD45RA+ cells. The study, taken as a whole, reports: Sequencing of the sorted subsets was shown by rarefaction to be incomplete despite large depth.

The chain employs TRBV12-5 and TRBJ2-1; 12 nucleotides line up with TRBD2. Sequenced material: naive CD8+ T cells from PBMCs. This TCR was recovered from a man aged 18 to 30 in good health. Some clones in this sample may be carry-over from other donors' samples. For the CDR3, the DNA is TGTGCTAGTGCGGAGGAACTAGCGGGAGGCAATGAGCAGTTCTTC. Protein: CASAEELAGGNEQFF.